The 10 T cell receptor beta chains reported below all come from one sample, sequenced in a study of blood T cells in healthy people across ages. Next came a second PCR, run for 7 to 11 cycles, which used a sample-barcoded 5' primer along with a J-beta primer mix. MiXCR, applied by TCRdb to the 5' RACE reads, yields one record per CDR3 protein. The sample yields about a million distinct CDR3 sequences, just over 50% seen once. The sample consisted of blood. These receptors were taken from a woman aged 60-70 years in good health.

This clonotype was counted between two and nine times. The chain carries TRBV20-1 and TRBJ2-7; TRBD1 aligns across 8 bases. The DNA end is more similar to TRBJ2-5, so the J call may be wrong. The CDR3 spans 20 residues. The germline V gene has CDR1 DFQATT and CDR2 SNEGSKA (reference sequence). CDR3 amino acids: CSASPYSDGQGWRGQETQYF. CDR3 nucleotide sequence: TGCAGTGCTTCTCCTTATAGTGACGGACAGGGATGGCGTGGGCAAGAGACCCAGTACTTC.

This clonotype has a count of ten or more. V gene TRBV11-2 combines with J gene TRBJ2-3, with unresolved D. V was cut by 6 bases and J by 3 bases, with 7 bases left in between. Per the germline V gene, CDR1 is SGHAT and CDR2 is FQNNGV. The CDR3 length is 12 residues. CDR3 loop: CASSHITDTQYF. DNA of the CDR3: TGTGCCAGCAGTCATATAACAGATACGCAGTATTTT.

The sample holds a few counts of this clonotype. CDR3 amino acids: CASSPGWPWETQYF. The CDR3 nucleotides read TGTGCCAGCAGCCCTGGTTGGCCTTGGGAGACCCAGTACTTC. The J gene is TRBJ2-5, the V gene TRBV5-5, with no clear D. The V gene lost 4 bases and the J gene lost 5 bases, with 15 bases spanning the gap. This CDR3 contains 14 residues. The germline gives CDR1 SGHKS, CDR2 YYEKEE (reference sequence).

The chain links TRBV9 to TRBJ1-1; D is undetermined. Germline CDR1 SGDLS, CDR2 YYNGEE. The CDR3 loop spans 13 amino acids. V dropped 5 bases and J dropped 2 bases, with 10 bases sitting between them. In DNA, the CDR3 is TGTGCCAGCAGAGAGCAGCATAACACTGAAGCTTTCTTT. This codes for CASREQHNTEAFF.

The CDR3 reads CASEEAGKLYNEQFF. The CDR3 DNA is TGCGCCAGCGAAGAGGCGGGGAAGCTCTACAATGAGCAGTTCTTC. This chain links TRBV5-1 with TRBJ2-1; TRBD2 might be the D (6 bases). The CDR3 runs 15 residues. In germline, CDR1 is SGHRS, CDR2 YFSETQ. Trimming cost V 7 bases and J 3 bases, with 17 bases left between them.

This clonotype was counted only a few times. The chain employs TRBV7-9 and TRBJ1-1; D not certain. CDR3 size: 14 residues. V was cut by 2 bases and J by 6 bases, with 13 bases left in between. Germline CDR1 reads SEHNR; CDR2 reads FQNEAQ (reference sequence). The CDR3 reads CASSLTQGKSEAFF. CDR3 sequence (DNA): TGTGCCAGCAGCTTAACTCAAGGTAAATCTGAAGCTTTCTTT.

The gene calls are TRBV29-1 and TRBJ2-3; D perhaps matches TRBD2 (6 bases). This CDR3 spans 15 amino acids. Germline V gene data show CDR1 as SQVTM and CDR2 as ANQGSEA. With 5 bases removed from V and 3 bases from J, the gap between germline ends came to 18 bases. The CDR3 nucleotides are TGCAGCGTTAGAAGGGCCGGGAGAGGGACAGATACGCAGTATTTT. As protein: CSVRRAGRGTDTQYF.

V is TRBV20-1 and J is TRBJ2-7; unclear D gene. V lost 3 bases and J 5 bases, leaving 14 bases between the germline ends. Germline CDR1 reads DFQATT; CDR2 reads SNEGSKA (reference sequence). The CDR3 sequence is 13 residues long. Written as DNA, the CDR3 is TGCAGTGCTAGCGGTAGCCCCCAGGACGAGCAGTACTTC. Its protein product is CSASGSPQDEQYF.

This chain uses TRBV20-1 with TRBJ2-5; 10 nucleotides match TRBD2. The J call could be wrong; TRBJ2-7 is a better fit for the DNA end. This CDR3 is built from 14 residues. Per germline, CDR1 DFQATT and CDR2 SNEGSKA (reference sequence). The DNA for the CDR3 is TGCAGTGCTCACTCCGGGACTAGCGCGTACGAGCAGTACTTC. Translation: CSAHSGTSAYEQYF.

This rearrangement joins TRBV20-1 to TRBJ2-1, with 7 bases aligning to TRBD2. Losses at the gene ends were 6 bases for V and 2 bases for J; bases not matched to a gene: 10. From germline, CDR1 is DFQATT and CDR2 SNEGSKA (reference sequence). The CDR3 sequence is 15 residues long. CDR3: CSAKQREGAYNEQFF. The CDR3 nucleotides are TGCAGTGCAAAACAAAGGGAGGGTGCCTACAATGAGCAGTTCTTC.